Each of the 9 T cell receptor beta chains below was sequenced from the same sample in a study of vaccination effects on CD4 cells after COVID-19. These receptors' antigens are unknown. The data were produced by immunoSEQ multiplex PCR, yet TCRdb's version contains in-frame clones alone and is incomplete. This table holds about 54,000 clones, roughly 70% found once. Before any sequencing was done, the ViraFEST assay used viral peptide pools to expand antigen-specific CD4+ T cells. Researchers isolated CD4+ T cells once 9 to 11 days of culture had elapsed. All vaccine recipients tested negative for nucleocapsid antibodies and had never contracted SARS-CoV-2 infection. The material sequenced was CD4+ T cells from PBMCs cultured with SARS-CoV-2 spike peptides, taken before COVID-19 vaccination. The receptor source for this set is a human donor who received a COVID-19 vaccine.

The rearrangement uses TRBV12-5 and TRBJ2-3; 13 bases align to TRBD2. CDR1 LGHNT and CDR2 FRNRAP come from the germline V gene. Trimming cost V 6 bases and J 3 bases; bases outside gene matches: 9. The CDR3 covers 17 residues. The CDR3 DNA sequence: TGTGCTAGTGGCCCCGGACTAGCGGGAGTTGGGACAGATACGCAGTATTTT. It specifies CASGPGLAGVGTDTQYF.

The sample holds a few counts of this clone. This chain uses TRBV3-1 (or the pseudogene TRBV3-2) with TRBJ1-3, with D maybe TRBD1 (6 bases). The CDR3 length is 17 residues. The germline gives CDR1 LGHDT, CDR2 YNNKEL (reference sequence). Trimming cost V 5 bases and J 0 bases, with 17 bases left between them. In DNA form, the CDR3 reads TGTGCCAGCAGCTACTCTTATGGGGGCAACTCTGGAAACACCATATATTTT. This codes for CASSYSYGGNSGNTIYF.

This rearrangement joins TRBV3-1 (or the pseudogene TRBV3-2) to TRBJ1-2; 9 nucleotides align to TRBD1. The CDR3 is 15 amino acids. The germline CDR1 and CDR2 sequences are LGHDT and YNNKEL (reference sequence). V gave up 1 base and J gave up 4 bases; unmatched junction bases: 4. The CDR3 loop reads CASSQGTGASYGYTF. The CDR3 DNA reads TGTGCCAGCAGCCAAGGGACAGGGGCTTCCTATGGCTACACCTTC.

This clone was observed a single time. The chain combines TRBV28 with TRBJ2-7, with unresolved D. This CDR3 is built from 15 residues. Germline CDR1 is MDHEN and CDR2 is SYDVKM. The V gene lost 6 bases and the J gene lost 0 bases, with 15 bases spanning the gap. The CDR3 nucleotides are TGTGCCAGCAGCCCTGACGCCTTTAGCTCCTACGAGCAGTACTTC. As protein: CASSPDAFSSYEQYF.

CDR3 nucleotide sequence: TGTGCCAGCAGCCTTAATTTCAGAGTTGAACATGGAAACACCATATATTTT. It encodes CASSLNFRVEHGNTIYF. The rearrangement uses TRBV3-1 (or the pseudogene TRBV3-2) and TRBJ1-3; no definite D call. Trimming removed 4 bases from V and 3 bases from J, with 19 bases in between. This CDR3 region has 17 residues. Germline V CDR1 and CDR2: LGHDT, YNNKEL (reference sequence).

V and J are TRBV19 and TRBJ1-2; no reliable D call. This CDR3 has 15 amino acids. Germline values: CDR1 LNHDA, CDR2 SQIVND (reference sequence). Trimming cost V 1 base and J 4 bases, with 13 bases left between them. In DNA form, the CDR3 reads TGTGCCAGTAGTATAGCTCGCAGCAGCGTCTATGGCTACACCTTC. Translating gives CASSIARSSVYGYTF.

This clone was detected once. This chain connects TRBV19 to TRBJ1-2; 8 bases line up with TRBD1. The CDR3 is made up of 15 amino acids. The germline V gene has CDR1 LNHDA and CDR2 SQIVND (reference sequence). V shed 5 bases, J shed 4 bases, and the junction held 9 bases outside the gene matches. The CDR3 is CASSASGGYGYGYTF. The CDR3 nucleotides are TGTGCCAGTAGTGCGTCAGGGGGCTATGGCTATGGCTACACCTTC.

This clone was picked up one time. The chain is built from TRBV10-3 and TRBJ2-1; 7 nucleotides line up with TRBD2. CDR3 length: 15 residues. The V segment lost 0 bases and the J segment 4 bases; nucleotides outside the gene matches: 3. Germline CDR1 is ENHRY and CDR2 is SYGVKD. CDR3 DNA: TGTGCCATCAGTGAGTCTGGGGGGGGTTACAATGAGCAGTTCTTC. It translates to CAISESGGGYNEQFF.

CDR3 nucleotide sequence: TGTGCCAGCATTGATCCCGGGACAGGGAACACTGAAGCTTTCTTT. Translated: CASIDPGTGNTEAFF. This rearrangement joins TRBV6-6 to TRBJ1-1; 8 bases map to TRBD1. V trimming: 7 bases; J trimming: 1 base; junction bases outside the gene matches: 8. CDR1 MNHNY and CDR2 SVGAGI come from the germline V gene (reference sequence). The CDR3 runs to 15 residues.